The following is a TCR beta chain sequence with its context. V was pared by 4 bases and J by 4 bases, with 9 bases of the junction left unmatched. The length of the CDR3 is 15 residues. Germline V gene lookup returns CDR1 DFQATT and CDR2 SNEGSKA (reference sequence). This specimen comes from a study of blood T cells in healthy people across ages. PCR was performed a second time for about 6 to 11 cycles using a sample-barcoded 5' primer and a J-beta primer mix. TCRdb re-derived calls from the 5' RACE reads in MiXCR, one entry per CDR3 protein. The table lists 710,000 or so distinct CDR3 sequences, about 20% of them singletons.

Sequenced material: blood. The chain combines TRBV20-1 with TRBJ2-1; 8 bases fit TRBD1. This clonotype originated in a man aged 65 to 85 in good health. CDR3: CSAKAGTGPYNEQFF. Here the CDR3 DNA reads TGCAGTGCTAAAGCCGGGACAGGACCTTACAATGAGCAGTTCTTC.